What follows are 12 T cell receptor beta chains derived from one specimen sequenced in a study of T cells in Graves' hyperthyroidism and ophthalmopathy (dated by TCRdb to the late 2010s). Library creation used multiplex PCR. Sequencing was performed on an Illumina HiSeq 2000. The TCR beta CDR3 regions were amplified from the RNA transcripts. The first round of RT-PCR for the TCR CDR3 was performed with the HTBI primer set and the Qiagen OneStep RT-PCR kit. Using fastp at Q25 and MiXCR, TCRdb reprocessed the public reads and kept productive beta chains. Merged by CDR3 protein, the rows form single entries marked with the most common genes and DNA. This sample has fewer than 900,000 distinct CDR3 sequences in its table, and approximately 19% of those were observed once. The biggest ten clones account for over 15% of the sample. The sample comprised blood. The receptors come from a woman in her forties or fifties with Graves' hyperthyroidism that later progressed to Graves' ophthalmopathy.

With respect to this clonotype: The junction departs from germline at one end; a sequencing error may be responsible. The J gene is TRBJ2-3, the V gene TRBV10-3; 14 positions match TRBD2. The germline CDR1 and CDR2 sequences are ENHRY and SYGVKD. The CDR3 runs to 16 residues. In DNA form, the CDR3 reads TGTGCCGTCAGTCCGGGACTAGCGGGGGGCACAGATACGCAGTATTTT. It codes for CAVSPGLAGGTDTQYF.

The chain joins TRBV24-1 to TRBJ2-1; D may correspond to TRBD1 or TRBD2 (6 bases each). Germline loops: CDR1 KGHDR, CDR2 SFDVKD. The CDR3 loop spans 13 amino acids. Between the trimmed V and J ends, which lost 5 bases and 5 bases, there was a span of 9 bases. CDR3 sequence (DNA): TGTGCCACCAGTGGGGGGGCCAACAATGAGCAGTTCTTC. Its translation is CATSGGANNEQFF.

This chain uses TRBV7-9 with TRBJ2-7; 7 bases line up with TRBD2. The J segment lost 2 bases and the V segment lost 5 bases, leaving 15 bases of the junction unmatched. The CDR3 is 17 residues long. The germline gives CDR1 SEHNR, CDR2 FQNEAQ (reference sequence). CDR3 DNA: TGTGCCAGCAGCCGGGGGGAGCGCCTCGGGTTAACCTACGAGCAGTACTTC. Its translation is CASSRGERLGLTYEQYF. Variable domain in full (rest from reference TRBV7-9 and TRBJ2-7): DTGVSQNPRHKITKRGQNVTFRCDPISEHNRLYWYRQTLGQGPEFLTYFQNEAQLEKSRLLSDRFSAERPKGSFSTLEIQRTEQGDSAMYLCASSRGERLGLTYEQYFGPGTRLTVT.

This chain joins TRBV3-1 and TRBJ1-5, with unresolved D. V was trimmed by 2 bases and J by 5 bases, leaving 7 bases between them. Germline V gene sequence: CDR1 LGHDT, CDR2 YNNKEL (reference sequence). The length of the CDR3 is 13 residues. For the CDR3, the DNA is TGTGCCAGCAGCCAAACCGGGTATCAGCCCCAGCATTTT. It is translated as CASSQTGYQPQHF.

The J gene is TRBJ1-2, the V gene TRBV6-1, with 10 bases lining up with TRBD1. The CDR3 contains 14 residues. Germline trimming cut 6 bases from V and 3 bases from J; bases unmatched to any gene: 4. From germline, CDR1 is MNHNS and CDR2 SASEGT. CDR3: CASRGGQGYYGYTF. Written as DNA, the CDR3 is TGTGCCAGCAGGGGGGGACAGGGGTACTATGGCTACACCTTC.

This clonotype was detected ten times or more. The V and J genes are TRBV20-1 and TRBJ1-2; 11 bases match TRBD1. V shed 6 bases and J 4 bases; nucleotides not matched to a gene: 7. CDR1 DFQATT and CDR2 SNEGSKA come from the germline V gene (reference sequence). The CDR3 loop spans 14 amino acids. CDR3 protein: CSARGQGVIYGYTF. CDR3 in DNA: TGCAGTGCACGGGGACAGGGGGTGATCTATGGCTACACCTTC.

The V call is TRBV11-3, the J call TRBJ2-3, with D hard to call. V gave up 5 bases and J gave up 6 bases, with 15 bases separating them. This CDR3 comprises 14 residues. The germline V gene has CDR1 SGHNT and CDR2 YENEEA. In DNA, the CDR3 is TGTGCCAGCAGCCTACCCGGCCTTGGGGATACGCAGTATTTT. Translated: CASSLPGLGDTQYF.

Ten or more counts support this clonotype. The chain employs TRBV2 and TRBJ1-2, with 7 bases lining up with TRBD1. Trimming cost V 2 bases and J 8 bases; bases outside gene matches: 8. The CDR3 loop spans 14 amino acids. Looked up from germline, CDR1 is SNHLY and CDR2 is FYNNEI. The CDR3: CASSEHRGVGGYTF. DNA of the CDR3: TGTGCCAGCAGTGAACACAGGGGCGTTGGAGGCTACACCTTC.

This clonotype was seen repeatedly, ten times or more. This rearrangement joins TRBV12-3 or TRBV12-4 to TRBJ1-1; D may be TRBD1 (5 bases). V lost 6 bases and J 5 bases, leaving 16 bases between the germline ends. CDR3 length: 14 amino acids. CDR3 DNA sequence: TGTGCCAGCAGACCTCCCGGGGCGGGTACTGAAGCTTTCTTT. It encodes CASRPPGAGTEAFF.

This clonotype was counted many times. The chain uses TRBV18 and TRBJ1-1; 8 nucleotides agree with TRBD1. Germline CDR1 KGHSH, CDR2 LQKENI. V lost 3 bases, J lost 4 bases, and 7 bases stayed unmatched. The CDR3 consists of 15 residues. CDR3 residues: CASSPAGRGRTEAFF. The DNA of the CDR3 is TGTGCCAGCTCACCGGCTGGCAGGGGGCGCACTGAAGCTTTCTTT.

This clonotype came up once. This may arise from a read error, as a much more abundant clone is one base away. This chain joins TRBV6-2 or TRBV6-3 and TRBJ1-5; 11 positions agree with TRBD1. The germline V gene encodes CDR1 MNHEY and CDR2 SVGEGT. The CDR3 runs 15 residues. The CDR3 DNA sequence: TGTGCCAGCAGTCCCGGACAGGGGGCAACCCAGCCCCGGCATTTT. Amino acids: CASSPGQGATQPRHF.

This clonotype occurred a few times. The V and J genes are TRBV4-1 and TRBJ2-7, with no clear D. Germline loops: CDR1 MGHRA, CDR2 YSYEKL. This CDR3 comprises 12 residues. Trimming shortened V by 3 bases and J by 7 bases, and 10 bases separated the two germline ends. CDR3 sequence reads: CASSQSPREQYF. DNA for the CDR3: TGCGCCAGCAGCCAGTCACCCCGGGAGCAGTACTTC.